This TCR beta chain appears in the sequencing data of a study of T cells in Graves' hyperthyroidism and ophthalmopathy. Study-level information: At initial diagnosis, before any treatment had begun, peripheral blood was obtained.

Many counts were recorded for this clonotype. The CDR3 contains 15 residues. Germline assignment: CDR1 SGHVS and CDR2 FQNEAQ. J gave up 5 bases and V 5 bases, and 7 bases lay outside the gene matches. Diagnoses were established using clinical symptoms, serum thyroxine and TRAb, thyroid ultrasound and orbital computed tomography. Source material for PBMCs was more than 9.5 ml fresh peripheral blood. It was RNA transcripts that yielded the amplified TCR beta CDR3 regions. When the TCR CDR3 underwent first-round RT-PCR, the HTBI primer set was used. Each CDR3 protein is one row after TCRdb ran MiXCR on the multiplex PCR reads. This sample has some 300,000 distinct CDR3 sequences, with approximately 18% found just once.

This chain joins TRBV7-8 and TRBJ2-1; 9 bases match TRBD1. The sequencing sample was made of blood. The receptor was isolated from a man over 45 with Graves' ophthalmopathy. CDR3 sequence (DNA): TGTGCCAGCAGCCCGTACAGGGGGCTCGACAATGAGCAGTTCTTC. It translates to CASSPYRGLDNEQFF.